The 12 T cell receptor beta chains reported below all come from one sample, sequenced in a study of vaccination and CD4 T cells after COVID-19. An Oncomine TCR Beta short-read assay was used to sequence the DNA from cultured CD4+ T cells. TCRdb itself ran the PCR reads through MiXCR, one entry per CDR3 protein. The sample has roughly 15,000 distinct CDR3 sequences, 52% seen once. The time point denotes: late sampling 161 to 241 days after vaccination in three convalescent patients. Treatment in this sample: approximately nine-day PBMC culture with coronavirus spike peptide pools or control peptides (ViraFEST assay). What these receptors recognize is not known. The sample consisted of CD4+ T cells from blood, cultured in vitro, taken about 7 months after SARS-CoV-2 vaccination. These TCRs come from a human donor who had recovered from COVID-19.

The chain uses TRBV20-1 and TRBJ1-5, with D uncertain. In germline, CDR1 is DFQATT, CDR2 SNEGSKA (reference sequence). The CDR3 has 15 amino acids. V dropped 6 bases and J dropped 0 bases, with 15 bases sitting between them. CDR3 nucleotides: TGCAGTGCCGCCAACAAAGAATTTAGCAATCAGCCCCAGCATTTT. Amino acid sequence: CSAANKEFSNQPQHF.

In this sample, this clonotype turned up once. The V call is TRBV29-1, the J call TRBJ1-1; 11 nucleotides agree with TRBD1. Germline CDR1 reads SQVTM; CDR2 reads ANQGSEA. The ends lost 6 bases at V and 5 bases at J; junction bases unmatched: 8. The CDR3 is 14 amino acids. The CDR3 bases are TGCAGCGTGGAGGGGACAGGGGGAGGGACTGAAGCTTTCTTT. Amino acids: CSVEGTGGGTEAFF.

The chain recombines TRBV6-2 or TRBV6-3 with TRBJ1-6, with 8 bases identical to TRBD1. Germline V lookup: CDR1 MNHEY, CDR2 SVGEGT. The CDR3 sequence is 15 residues long. Trimming cost V 6 bases and J 10 bases; bases outside gene matches: 11. The CDR3 is CASRITGTGYSPLHF. In DNA form, the CDR3 reads TGTGCCAGCAGAATAACAGGGACAGGATACTCACCCCTCCACTTT.

In its sample, this clonotype was seen a few times. The gene calls are TRBV7-2 and TRBJ2-7; tentatively, D is TRBD1 (5 bases). Germline V lookup: CDR1 SGHTA, CDR2 FQGNSA. V lost 1 base, J lost 3 bases, and 13 bases lay in between. The length of the CDR3 is 15 residues. CDR3 sequence: CASSLGSGNFYEQYF. The CDR3 DNA reads as TGTGCCAGCAGCTTAGGTTCAGGGAACTTCTACGAGCAGTACTTC.

V usage is TRBV11-3 and J usage is TRBJ2-7; 14 bases are a match to TRBD2. V gave up 5 bases and J gave up 3 bases; unmatched junction bases: 3. Germline V gene sequence: CDR1 SGHNT, CDR2 YENEEA. This CDR3 contains 15 residues. The CDR3 region is CASSPGLAGGYEQYF. The CDR3 coding sequence is TGTGCCAGCAGCCCAGGACTAGCGGGAGGCTACGAGCAGTACTTC.

Remarks on this clonotype: This is likely a read error, given that the CDR3 carries no conserved phenylalanine or tryptophan at its end. J is TRBJ2-4 and V is TRBV20-1; maybe TRBD2 (6 bases). Trimming shortened V by 0 bases and J by 7 bases, and 10 bases separated the two germline ends. The CDR3 extends over 13 amino acids. CDR1 DFQATT and CDR2 SNEGSKA come from the germline V gene (reference sequence). CDR3 nucleotide sequence: TGCAGTGCTAGAGATTACGCGGGGAACATTCAGTACCTC. This encodes CSARDYAGNIQYL.

This clonotype was picked up a small number of times. The chain joins TRBV6-1 to TRBJ1-1; possible D gene TRBD1, 5 bases. CDR3 length equals 11 residues. Per the germline V gene, CDR1 is MNHNS and CDR2 is SASEGT. Trimming removed 6 bases from V and 11 bases from J, with 13 bases in between. The CDR3 nucleotides are TGTGCCAGCAGGGGGGTTAAGGGGGCTTTCTTT. The encoded protein is CASRGVKGAFF.

This clonotype is medium-sized within its sample. V gene TRBV15 combines with J gene TRBJ2-3; 7 nucleotides agree with TRBD2. V was pared by 3 bases and J by 3 bases, with 6 bases of the junction left unmatched. There are 15 residues in the CDR3. Germline CDR1 LNHNV, CDR2 YYDKDF (reference sequence). The CDR3: CATSSSREPTDTQYF. As DNA, the CDR3 is TGTGCCACCAGCAGTTCGCGGGAGCCAACAGATACGCAGTATTTT.

This clonotype has a handful of counts. V and J are TRBV4-3 and TRBJ1-1; D unclear. CDR3 length: 15 residues. V was clipped by 1 base and J by 3 bases, with 12 bases between them. Per the germline V gene, CDR1 is LGHNA and CDR2 is YSLEER. The DNA for the CDR3 is TGCGCCAGCAGCCAAGTTGGGTTCGGGGACACTGAAGCTTTCTTT. This sequence encodes CASSQVGFGDTEAFF.

This clonotype was seen just once. The CDR3 reads CASSLTPQGFTSTDTQYF. The CDR3 DNA reads as TGTGCCAGCAGCTTAACCCCACAAGGATTCACTAGCACAGATACGCAGTATTTT. V and J are TRBV7-9 and TRBJ2-3; the D is unclear. The length of the CDR3 is 18 residues. In germline, CDR1 is SEHNR, CDR2 FQNEAQ (reference sequence). V lost 2 bases and J lost 0, with 18 bases in between.

The gene calls are TRBV5-4 and TRBJ2-5; 13 nucleotides agree with TRBD2. Germline CDR1 SGHNT, CDR2 YYREEE (reference sequence). The CDR3 has 16 residues. Trimming cost V 3 bases and J 1 base; bases outside gene matches: 3. CDR3: CASSSRTSGGQETQYF. Written as DNA, the CDR3 is TGTGCCAGCAGCTCCCGGACTAGCGGGGGCCAAGAGACCCAGTACTTC. Full variable domain (rest looked up from reference TRBV5-4 and TRBJ2-5): ETGVTQSPTHLIKTRGQQVTLRCSSQSGHNTVSWYQQALGQGPQFIFQYYREEENGRGNFPPRFSGLQFPNYSSELNVNALELDDSALYLCASSSRTSGGQETQYFGPGTRLLVL.

This chain connects TRBV2 to TRBJ2-2; no reliable D call. From germline, CDR1 is SNHLY and CDR2 FYNNEI. The length of the CDR3 is 11 residues. Trimming stripped 6 bases from V and 9 bases from J, with 8 bases between. CDR3 residues: CASSAARELFF. The DNA of the CDR3 is TGTGCCAGCAGCGCCGCACGGGAGCTGTTTTTT.